The rows below give T cell receptor beta chains drawn from one sample of a study of blood T cell repertoires in COVID-19. Profiling relied on immunoSEQ multiplex PCR, and the TCRdb table lists in-frame clones only, not all of them. The sample yields tens of thousands of clones, 75% to 90% seen once. The source material was peripheral blood. The source is a human donor in a cohort sampled during active COVID-19. CDR3s include the opening cysteine and the closing phenylalanine or tryptophan. D genes are given only for firm matches. Size tells how often a clone was seen (once, few, many) or the class of an expanded clone, and some rows leave it out.

j_gene	d_gene	v_gene	abundance	CDR3aa	CDR3nt
TRBJ1-1	-	TRBV5-1	-	CASSLDRGFTEAFF	TGCGCCAGCAGCTTGGATCGGGGATTCACTGAAGCTTTCTTT
TRBJ2-2	-	TRBV10-1	-	CASSEGARKTGELFF	TGCGCCAGCAGTGAGGGCGCCAGGAAAACCGGGGAGCTGTTTTTT
TRBJ2-3	-	TRBV2	-	CASSTAASTDTQYF	TGTGCCAGCAGTACAGCTGCTAGCACAGATACGCAGTATTTT
TRBJ2-3	TRBD2	TRBV9	-	CASSVEPSGGTDTQYF	TGTGCCAGCAGCGTAGAACCTAGCGGGGGCACAGATACGCAGTATTTT
TRBJ1-6	-	TRBV30	-	CAGGAGKADSPLHF	TGTGCCGGGGGGGCAGGGAAGGCGGATTCACCCCTCCACTTT
TRBJ2-3	-	TRBV27	-	CASSRGTLDTQYF	TGTGCCAGCAGCCGAGGGACATTAGATACGCAGTATTTT
TRBJ2-7	TRBD1	TRBV27	-	CASSPAGTGVYEQYF	TGTGCCAGCAGTCCCGCCGGGACAGGGGTATACGAGCAGTACTTC
TRBJ2-7	-	TRBV9	-	CASSPGRGPYEQYF	TGTGCCAGCAGCCCAGGGCGGGGTCCCTACGAGCAGTACTTC
TRBJ2-7	-	TRBV5-1	-	CASSPAGQNYEQYF	TGCGCCAGCAGCCCTGCGGGACAGAACTACGAGCAGTACTTC
TRBJ2-7	TRBD1	TRBV27	-	CASSFLGTAAYEQYF	TGTGCCAGCAGTTTTCTTGGGACAGCAGCATACGAGCAGTACTTC
TRBJ1-3	-	TRBV3-1/TRBV3-2	-	CASSRQSGNSGNTIYF	TGTGCCAGCAGCCGCCAATCAGGGAACTCTGGAAACACCATATATTTT
TRBJ1-4	-	TRBV7-2	-	CASSSGTREKLFF	TGTGCCAGCAGCTCAGGGACACGTGAAAAACTGTTTTTT
TRBJ1-1	-	TRBV10-1	once	CASSESTGITEAFF	TGCGCCAGCAGTGAGTCTACAGGGATCACTGAAGCTTTCTTT
TRBJ2-2	-	TRBV7-9	-	CASSLALSNTGELFF	TGTGCCAGCAGCTTAGCACTCTCGAACACCGGGGAGCTGTTTTTT
TRBJ2-3	TRBD2	TRBV27	-	CASSPLGLVVLGDTQYF	TGTGCCAGCAGTCCCTTGGGACTAGTCGTTCTTGGTGATACGCAGTATTTT
TRBJ2-1	-	TRBV7-8	-	CASSPVDEQFF	TGTGCCAGCAGCCCGGTGGATGAGCAGTTCTTC
TRBJ2-2	TRBD1	TRBV27	once	CASSFGDRFTGELFF	TGTGCCAGCAGTTTCGGGGACAGGTTCACCGGGGAGCTGTTTTTT
TRBJ1-1	-	TRBV19	few	CASSPRGRLTEAFF	TGTGCCAGTAGTCCTAGGGGAAGACTGACTGAAGCTTTCTTT